This record covers a single T cell receptor beta chain. Its antigen is undetermined. MiXCR was run by TCRdb on the 5' RACE reads, yielding one entry per CDR3 protein. The sample contains roughly 1.6 million distinct CDR3 sequences, 25% to 35% of which appear only once. The CDR3 sequence is 15 residues long. The germline CDR1 and CDR2 sequences are MNHEY and SMNVEV (reference sequence). The record originates from a study of identical twins. Study-wide results and limits: Compared with unrelated sharing, twin-shared out-of-frame alpha sequences had more low-probability sequences. The models gave estimates that fell short of the out-of-frame TCR alpha sharing seen in monozygotic twins.

The sequencing sample was made of cord blood. This chain joins TRBV27 and TRBJ2-1; 9 nucleotides agree with TRBD2. The J call may be incorrect, as the DNA end agrees better with TRBJ2-7. The clonotype was recovered from a newborn girl in good health. The CDR3 coding sequence is TGTGCCAGCAGTTTTGTAGCGGGGGCCTACAATGAGCAGTACTTC. It codes for CASSFVAGAYNEQYF.